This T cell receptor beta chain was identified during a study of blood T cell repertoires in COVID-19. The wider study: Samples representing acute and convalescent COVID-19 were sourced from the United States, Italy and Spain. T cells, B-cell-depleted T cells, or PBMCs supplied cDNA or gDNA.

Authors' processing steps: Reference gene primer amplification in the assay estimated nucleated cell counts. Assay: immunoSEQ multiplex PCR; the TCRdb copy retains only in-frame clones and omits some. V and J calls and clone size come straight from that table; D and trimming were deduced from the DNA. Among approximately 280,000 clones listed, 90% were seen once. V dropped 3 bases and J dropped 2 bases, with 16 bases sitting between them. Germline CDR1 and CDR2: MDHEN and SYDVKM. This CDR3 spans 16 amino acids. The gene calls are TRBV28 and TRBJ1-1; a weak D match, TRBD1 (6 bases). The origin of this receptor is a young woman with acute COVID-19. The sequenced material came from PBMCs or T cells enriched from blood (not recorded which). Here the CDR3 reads CASSFNRATINTEAFF. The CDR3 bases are TGTGCCAGCAGTTTCAACAGGGCGACCATTAACACTGAAGCTTTCTTT.